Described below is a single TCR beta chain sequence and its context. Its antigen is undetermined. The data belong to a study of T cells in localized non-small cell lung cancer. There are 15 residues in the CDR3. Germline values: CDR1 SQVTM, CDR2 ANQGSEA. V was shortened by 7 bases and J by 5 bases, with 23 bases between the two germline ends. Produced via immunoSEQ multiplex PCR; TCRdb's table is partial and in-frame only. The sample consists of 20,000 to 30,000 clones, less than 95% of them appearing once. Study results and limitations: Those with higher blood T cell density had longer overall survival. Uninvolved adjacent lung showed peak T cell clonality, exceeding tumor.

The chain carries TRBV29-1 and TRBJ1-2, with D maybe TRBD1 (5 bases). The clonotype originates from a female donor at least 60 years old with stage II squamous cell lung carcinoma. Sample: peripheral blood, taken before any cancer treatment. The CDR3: CSAGGVSDTGYGYTF. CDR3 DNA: TGCAGCGCCGGTGGGGTATCGGATACAGGTTATGGCTACACCTTC. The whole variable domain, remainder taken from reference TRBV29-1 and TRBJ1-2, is SAVISQKPSRDICQRGTSLTIQCQVDSQVTMMFWYRQQPGQSLTLIATANQGSEATYESGFVIDKFPISRPNLTFSTLTVSNMSPEDSSIYLCSAGGVSDTGYGYTFGSGTRLTVV.